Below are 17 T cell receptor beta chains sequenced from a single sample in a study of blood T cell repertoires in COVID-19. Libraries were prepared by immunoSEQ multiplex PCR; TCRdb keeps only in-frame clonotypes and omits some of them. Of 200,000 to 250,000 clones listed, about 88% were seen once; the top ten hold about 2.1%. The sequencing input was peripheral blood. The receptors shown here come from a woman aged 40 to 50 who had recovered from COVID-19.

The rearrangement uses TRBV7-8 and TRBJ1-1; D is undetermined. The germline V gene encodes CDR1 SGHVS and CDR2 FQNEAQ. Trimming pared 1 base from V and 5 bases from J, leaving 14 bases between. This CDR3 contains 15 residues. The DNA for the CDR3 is TGTGCCAGCAGCTTAGATCTCGGGGTGGGTACTGAAGCTTTCTTT. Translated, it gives CASSLDLGVGTEAFF.

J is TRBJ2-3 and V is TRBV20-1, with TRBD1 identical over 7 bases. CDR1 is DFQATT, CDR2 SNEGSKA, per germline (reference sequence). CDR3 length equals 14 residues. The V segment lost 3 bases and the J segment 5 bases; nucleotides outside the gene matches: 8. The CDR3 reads CSASRTGLGDTQYF. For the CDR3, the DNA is TGCAGTGCTAGTAGGACAGGTCTAGGAGATACGCAGTATTTT.

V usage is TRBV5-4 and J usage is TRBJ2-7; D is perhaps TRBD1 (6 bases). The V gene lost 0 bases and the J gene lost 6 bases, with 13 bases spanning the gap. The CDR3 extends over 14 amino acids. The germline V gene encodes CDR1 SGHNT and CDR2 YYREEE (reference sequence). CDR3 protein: CASSLGLGTTEQYF. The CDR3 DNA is TGTGCCAGCAGCTTGGGTCTTGGGACAACCGAGCAGTACTTC.

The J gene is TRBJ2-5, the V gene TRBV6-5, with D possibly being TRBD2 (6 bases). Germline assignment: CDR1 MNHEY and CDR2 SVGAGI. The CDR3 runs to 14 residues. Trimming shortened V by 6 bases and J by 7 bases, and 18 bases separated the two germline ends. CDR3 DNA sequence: TGTGCCAGCAGACCTGCTGGGTGGGGGGTGACCCAGTACTTC. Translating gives CASRPAGWGVTQYF.

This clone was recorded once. The CDR3: CASSQGQGNNQPQHF. The CDR3, as DNA: TGTGCCAGCTCCCAGGGACAGGGGAACAATCAGCCCCAGCATTTT. The chain recombines TRBV18 with TRBJ1-5; 10 bases fit TRBD1. Per the germline V gene, CDR1 is KGHSH and CDR2 is LQKENI. The CDR3 contains 15 residues. Losses at the gene ends were 6 bases for V and 3 bases for J; bases not matched to a gene: 5.

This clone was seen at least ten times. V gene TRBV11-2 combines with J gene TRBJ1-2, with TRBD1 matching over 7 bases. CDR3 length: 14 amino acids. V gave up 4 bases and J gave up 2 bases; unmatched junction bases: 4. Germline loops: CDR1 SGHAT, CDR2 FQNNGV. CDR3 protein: CASSSYRGNYGYTF. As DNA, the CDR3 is TGTGCCAGCAGCTCATACAGGGGAAACTATGGCTACACCTTC.

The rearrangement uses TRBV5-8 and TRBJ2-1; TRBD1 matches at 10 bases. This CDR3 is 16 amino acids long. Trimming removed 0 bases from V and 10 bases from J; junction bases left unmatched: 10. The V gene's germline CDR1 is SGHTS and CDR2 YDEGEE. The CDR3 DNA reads TGTGCCAGCAGCTTGGGACAGGGGGCAGTGGGTGAGGAGCAGTTCTTC. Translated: CASSLGQGAVGEEQFF.

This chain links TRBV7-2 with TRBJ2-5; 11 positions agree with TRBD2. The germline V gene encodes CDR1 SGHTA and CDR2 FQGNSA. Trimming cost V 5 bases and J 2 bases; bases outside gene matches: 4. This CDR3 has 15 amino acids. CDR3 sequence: CASSLRLAGQETQYF. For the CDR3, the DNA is TGTGCCAGCAGCCTAAGACTAGCGGGGCAAGAGACCCAGTACTTC.

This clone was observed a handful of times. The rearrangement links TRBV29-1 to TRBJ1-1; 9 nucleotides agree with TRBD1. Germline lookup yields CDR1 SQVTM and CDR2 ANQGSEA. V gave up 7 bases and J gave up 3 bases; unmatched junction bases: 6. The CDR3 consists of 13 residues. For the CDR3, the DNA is TGCAGCGGCACAGGGGGCGGTTACACTGAAGCTTTCTTT. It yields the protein CSGTGGGYTEAFF.

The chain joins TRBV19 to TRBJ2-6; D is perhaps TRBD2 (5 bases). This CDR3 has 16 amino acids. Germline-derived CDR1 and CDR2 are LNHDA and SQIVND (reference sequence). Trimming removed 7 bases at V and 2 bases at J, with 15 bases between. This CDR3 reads CASTSLGIAGANVLTF. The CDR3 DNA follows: TGTGCCAGTACCTCTCTCGGGATAGCTGGGGCCAACGTCCTGACTTTC.

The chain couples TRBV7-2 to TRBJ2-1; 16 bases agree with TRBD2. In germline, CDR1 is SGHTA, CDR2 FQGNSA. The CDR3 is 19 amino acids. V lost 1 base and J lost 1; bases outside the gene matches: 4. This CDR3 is CASSLGGGLAGGSYNEQFF. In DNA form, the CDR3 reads TGTGCCAGCAGCTTAGGCGGGGGACTAGCGGGAGGGTCCTACAATGAGCAGTTCTTC. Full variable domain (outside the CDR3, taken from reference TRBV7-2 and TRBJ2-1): GAGVSQSPSNKVTEKGKDVELRCDPISGHTALYWYRQSLGQGLEFLIYFQGNSAPDKSGLPSDRFSAERTGGSVSTLTIQRTQQEDSAVYLCASSLGGGLAGGSYNEQFFGPGTRLTVL.

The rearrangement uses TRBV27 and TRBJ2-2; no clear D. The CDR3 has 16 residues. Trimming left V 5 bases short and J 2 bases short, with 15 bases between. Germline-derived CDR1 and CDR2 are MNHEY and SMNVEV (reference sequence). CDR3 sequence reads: CASSPRWALNTGELFF. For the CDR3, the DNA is TGTGCCAGCAGTCCTCGGTGGGCCCTAAACACCGGGGAGCTGTTTTTT.

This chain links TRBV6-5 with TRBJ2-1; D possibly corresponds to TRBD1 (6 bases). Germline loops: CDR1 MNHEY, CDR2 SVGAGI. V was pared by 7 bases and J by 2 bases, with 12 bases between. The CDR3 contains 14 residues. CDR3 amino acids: CASTRQETYNEQFF. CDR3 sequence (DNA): TGTGCCAGCACGAGACAGGAAACCTACAATGAGCAGTTCTTC.

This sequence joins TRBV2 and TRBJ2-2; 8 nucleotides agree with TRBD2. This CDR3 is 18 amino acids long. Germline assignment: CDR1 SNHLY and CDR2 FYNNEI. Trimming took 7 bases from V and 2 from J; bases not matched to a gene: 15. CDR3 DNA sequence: TGTGCCAGCAACACCAGAAGCGGGAGCAAGGGTAACACCGGGGAGCTGTTTTTT. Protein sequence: CASNTRSGSKGNTGELFF.

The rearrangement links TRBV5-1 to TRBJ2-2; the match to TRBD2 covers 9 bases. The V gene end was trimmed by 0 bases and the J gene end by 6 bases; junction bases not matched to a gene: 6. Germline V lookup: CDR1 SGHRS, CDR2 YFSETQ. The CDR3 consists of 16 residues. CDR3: CASSLGPGLAAGELFF. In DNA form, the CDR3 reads TGCGCCAGCAGCTTGGGGCCGGGACTAGCCGCCGGGGAGCTGTTTTTT.

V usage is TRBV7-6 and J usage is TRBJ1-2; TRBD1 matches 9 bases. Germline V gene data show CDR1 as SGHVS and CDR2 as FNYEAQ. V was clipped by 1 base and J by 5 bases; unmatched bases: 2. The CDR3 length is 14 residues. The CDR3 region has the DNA TGTGCCAGCAGCTTAGATGACAGGGGGTATGGCTACACCTTC. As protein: CASSLDDRGYGYTF.

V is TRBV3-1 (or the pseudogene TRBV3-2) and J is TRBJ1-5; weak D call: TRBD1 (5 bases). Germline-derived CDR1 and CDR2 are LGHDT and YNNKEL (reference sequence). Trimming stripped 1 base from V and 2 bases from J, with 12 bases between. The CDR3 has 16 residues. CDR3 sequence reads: CASSQGGRGGNQPQHF. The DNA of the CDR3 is TGTGCCAGCAGCCAAGGGGGGAGGGGCGGCAATCAGCCCCAGCATTTT.